These 32 T cell receptor beta chains came from one sample sequenced in a study of blood T cell repertoires in COVID-19. TCRdb's copy holds only in-frame clones and misses some; the assay was immunoSEQ multiplex PCR. The data hold some 250,000 clones, with roughly 91% observed a single time. Sequencing was carried out using PBMCs or T cells enriched from blood (not recorded which). Receptors originate from a woman in her thirties or forties with acute COVID-19.

The chain uses TRBV5-6 and TRBJ1-1, with TRBD1 identical over 10 bases. The CDR3 covers 15 residues. The trim removed 4 bases at V and 4 bases at J, leaving 7 bases unmatched. Germline V gives CDR1 SGHDT, CDR2 YYEEEE. CDR3 sequence reads: CASSADRGKITEAFF. The CDR3 bases are TGTGCCAGCAGCGCGGACAGGGGGAAGATCACTGAAGCTTTCTTT.

V gene TRBV2 combines with J gene TRBJ2-1; D unresolved. This CDR3 contains 10 residues. V dropped 6 bases and J dropped 5 bases, with 2 bases sitting between them. Germline loops: CDR1 SNHLY, CDR2 FYNNEI. The CDR3 reads CASSDNEQFF. The CDR3 region has the DNA TGTGCCAGCAGCGACAATGAGCAGTTCTTC.

The chain carries TRBV27 and TRBJ1-5; possibly TRBD1 for D (6 bases). The CDR3 length is 14 residues. Trimming removed 5 bases at V and 4 bases at J, with 12 bases between. Germline V lookup: CDR1 MNHEY, CDR2 SMNVEV (reference sequence). The CDR3 spells CASSSDRHNQPQHF. In nucleotides, the CDR3 is TGTGCCAGCAGTAGTGACAGGCATAATCAGCCCCAGCATTTT.

This rearrangement joins TRBV7-9 to TRBJ2-2; maybe TRBD2 (6 bases). V was pared by 2 bases and J by 3 bases, with 13 bases between. Germline values: CDR1 SEHNR, CDR2 FQNEAQ (reference sequence). The CDR3 extends over 16 amino acids. The CDR3 DNA reads TGTGCCAGCAGCTTACTAAGTACGGGAGACACCGGGGAGCTGTTTTTT. As protein: CASSLLSTGDTGELFF. The full variable domain, with the rest looked up from reference TRBV7-9 and TRBJ2-2, is DTGVSQNPRHKITKRGQNVTFRCDPISEHNRLYWYRQTLGQGPEFLTYFQNEAQLEKSRLLSDRFSAERPKGSFSTLEIQRTEQGDSAMYLCASSLLSTGDTGELFFGEGSRLTVL.

The chain carries TRBV29-1 and TRBJ2-2, with a tentative D call TRBD2 (6 bases). CDR3 length: 14 residues. Germline CDR1 reads SQVTM; CDR2 reads ANQGSEA. V was shortened by 7 bases and J by 5 bases, with 17 bases between the two germline ends. The CDR3 here is CSATSGTQTGELFF. Written as DNA, the CDR3 is TGCAGCGCCACTTCCGGGACTCAAACCGGGGAGCTGTTTTTT.

The rearrangement joins TRBV2 to TRBJ2-5; D perhaps matches TRBD2 (5 bases). CDR1 SNHLY and CDR2 FYNNEI come from the germline V gene. V lost 5 bases to trimming and J lost 4 bases, with 11 bases between them. CDR3 size: 13 residues. CDR3 DNA: TGTGCCAGCAGTCCGGGATCTCGAGAGACCCAGTACTTC. Amino acids: CASSPGSRETQYF.

This rearrangement joins TRBV2 to TRBJ1-6; D not certain. V was trimmed by 3 bases and J by 10 bases, leaving 19 bases between them. This CDR3 spans 16 amino acids. Germline V gene lookup returns CDR1 SNHLY and CDR2 FYNNEI. The chain's CDR3 is CASSEVDTPLSSPLHF. In DNA, the CDR3 is TGTGCCAGCAGTGAGGTAGACACGCCGCTATCATCACCCCTCCACTTT. Looking up the rest from reference TRBV2 and TRBJ1-6 gives the full variable domain: EPEVTQTPSHQVTQMGQEVILRCVPISNHLYFYWYRQILGQKVEFLVSFYNNEISEKSEIFDDQFSVERPDGSNFTLKIRSTKLEDSAMYFCASSEVDTPLSSPLHFGNGTRLTVT.

The rearrangement links TRBV5-1 to TRBJ1-5; 8 bases match TRBD1. The CDR3 length is 15 residues. The junction had 4 bases not matched to a gene; V was cut back by 2 bases and J by 3 bases. Per the germline V gene, CDR1 is SGHRS and CDR2 is YFSETQ. The DNA of the CDR3 is TGCGCCAGCAGCTTCACAGGGGGGCTCAATCAGCCCCAGCATTTT. Its translation: CASSFTGGLNQPQHF. Full variable domain (remainder filled in from reference TRBV5-1 and TRBJ1-5): KAGVTQTPRYLIKTRGQQVTLSCSPISGHRSVSWYQQTPGQGLQFLFEYFSETQRNKGNFPGRFSGRQFSNSRSEMNVSTLELGDSALYLCASSFTGGLNQPQHFGDGTRLSIL.

V is TRBV9 and J is TRBJ2-5; D gene unclear. CDR3 length equals 13 residues. V lost 0 bases to trimming and J lost 5 bases, with 8 bases between them. CDR1 and CDR2 from the germline V gene are SGDLS and YYNGEE. Here the CDR3 DNA reads TGTGCCAGCAGCGTAGGAGGCGTGGAGACCCAGTACTTC. It specifies CASSVGGVETQYF. Full variable domain (rest looked up from reference TRBV9 and TRBJ2-5): DSGVTQTPKHLITATGQRVTLRCSPRSGDLSVYWYQQSLDQGLQFLIQYYNGEERAKGNILERFSAQQFPDLHSELNLSSLELGDSALYFCASSVGGVETQYFGPGTRLLVL.

The chain combines TRBV4-1 with TRBJ1-2, with TRBD1 matching over 9 bases. The V gene's germline CDR1 is MGHRA and CDR2 YSYEKL. This CDR3 is built from 18 residues. The V gene end was trimmed by 1 base and the J gene end by 5 bases; junction bases not matched to a gene: 14. CDR3 in DNA: TGCGCCAGCAGCCAAGCCCTCCTGCAGGGGACAGGGTCGTATGGCTACACCTTC. This codes for CASSQALLQGTGSYGYTF.

The chain is built from TRBV7-2 and TRBJ2-4; D possibly corresponds to TRBD2 (5 bases). The CDR3 has 18 amino acids. CDR1 is SGHTA, CDR2 FQGNSA, per germline. V lost 1 base to trimming and J lost 0 bases, with 16 bases between them. CDR3 loop: CASSLVFGVDPAKNIQYF. The CDR3 DNA sequence: TGTGCCAGCAGCTTAGTCTTCGGGGTCGACCCAGCCAAAAACATTCAGTACTTC.

V is TRBV5-1 and J is TRBJ2-3, with 11 bases aligning to TRBD2. J was trimmed by 3 bases and V by 5 bases; bases with no gene match: 8. Germline V gives CDR1 SGHRS, CDR2 YFSETQ. CDR3 length: 16 amino acids. In nucleotides, the CDR3 is TGCGCCAGCAGTTCCTTAGCGGGGGGGAGGACAGATACGCAGTATTTT. As protein: CASSSLAGGRTDTQYF.

The rearrangement joins TRBV7-2 to TRBJ2-7, with 8 bases aligning to TRBD2. Germline CDR1 is SGHTA and CDR2 is FQGNSA. CDR3 size: 13 residues. Trimming at V came to 3 bases and at J to 9 bases, leaving 7 bases not matched to a gene. The CDR3 region is CASSFVLREAQYF. The CDR3 DNA reads TGTGCCAGCAGCTTTGTTCTGCGGGAGGCGCAGTACTTC.

For this clone: The sample has other DNA sequences that encode this CDR3 too. This chain connects TRBV18 to TRBJ2-1; tentatively, D is TRBD2 (5 bases). CDR1 is KGHSH and CDR2 is LQKENI in the germline V gene. The ends were cut back, 3 bases at V and 0 bases at J, with 9 bases in the middle. CDR3 size: 15 residues. The DNA of the CDR3 is TGTGCCAGCTCACCCCCGGGGTCCTCCTACAATGAGCAGTTCTTC. As protein: CASSPPGSSYNEQFF.

The chain has TRBV30 and TRBJ2-1, with 14 bases matching TRBD2. Germline CDR1 GTSNPN, CDR2 SVGIG (reference sequence). The CDR3 extends over 14 amino acids. The V and J ends lost 4 bases and 9 bases, in that order; junction bases with no gene match: 5. The CDR3 loop reads CAWKTSGRAFEQFF. Here the CDR3 DNA reads TGTGCCTGGAAGACTAGCGGGAGGGCCTTTGAGCAGTTCTTC. Together with reference TRBV30 and TRBJ2-1, the CDR3 gives the full variable domain: SQTIHQWPATLVQPVGSPLSLECTVEGTSNPNLYWYRQAAGRGLQLLFYSVGIGQISSEVPQNLSASRPQDRQFILSSKKLLLSDSGFYLCAWKTSGRAFEQFFGPGTRLTVL.

The chain employs TRBV5-1 and TRBJ1-6; 7 positions match TRBD1. The CDR3 length is 14 residues. The V gene end was trimmed by 2 bases and the J gene end by 8 bases; junction bases not matched to a gene: 4. Germline values: CDR1 SGHRS, CDR2 YFSETQ. In DNA, the CDR3 is TGCGCCAGCAGCTTATCAGGGGGAGATTCACCCCTCCACTTT. It translates to CASSLSGGDSPLHF.

This chain links TRBV15 with TRBJ1-2; the D gene is possibly TRBD1 (5 bases). This CDR3 region has 16 residues. The germline V and J ends were trimmed by 0 bases and 6 bases, with 17 bases remaining between them. Germline CDR1 and CDR2: LNHNV and YYDKDF (reference sequence). CDR3 loop: CATSRDRAGPFDGYTF. In DNA, the CDR3 is TGTGCCACCAGCAGAGATCGAGCAGGGCCCTTCGATGGCTACACCTTC. Drawing the rest from reference TRBV15 and TRBJ1-2, the complete variable domain is DAMVIQNPRYQVTQFGKPVTLSCSQTLNHNVMYWYQQKSSQAPKLLFHYYDKDFNNEADTPDNFQSRRPNTSFCFLDIRSPGLGDTAMYLCATSRDRAGPFDGYTFGSGTRLTVV.

The rearrangement uses TRBV4-1 and TRBJ2-1, with no clear D. Trimming took off 1 base at V and 0 bases at J, with 10 bases between the two ends. Germline assignment: CDR1 MGHRA and CDR2 YSYEKL. The CDR3 sequence is 16 residues long. DNA of the CDR3: TGCGCCAGCAGCCAAGGCCCTCCCAGCTCCTACAATGAGCAGTTCTTC. It codes for CASSQGPPSSYNEQFF.

J is TRBJ2-5 and V is TRBV18; D unclear. This CDR3 is built from 12 residues. Looked up from germline, CDR1 is KGHSH and CDR2 is LQKENI. Trimming cost V 2 bases and J 4 bases, with 5 bases left between them. The CDR3: CASSPFGETQYF. In nucleotides, the CDR3 is TGTGCCAGCTCACCATTCGGAGAGACCCAGTACTTC.

This chain uses TRBV19 with TRBJ2-5; D might be TRBD2 (5 bases). This CDR3 spans 16 amino acids. V gave up 3 bases and J gave up 2 bases, with 16 bases separating them. Looked up from germline, CDR1 is LNHDA and CDR2 is SQIVND (reference sequence). The CDR3 loop reads CASSIGFGEIQETQYF. The CDR3 coding sequence is TGTGCCAGTAGTATCGGGTTCGGGGAAATACAAGAGACCCAGTACTTC.

For the CDR3, the DNA is TGTGCAAGTCGCTTAATAATAGCGCTCGGAGGCGCAGATACGCAGTATTTT. Translated, it gives CASRLIIALGGADTQYF. This chain joins TRBV12-2 and TRBJ2-3; the table names TRBD2, a call not compared with the DNA. TRBV12-2 has pseudogene status. This CDR3 comprises 17 residues.

CDR3 DNA sequence: TGTGCCAGCAGCTTAGGCGGGAGGGGCTCCTACGAGCAGTACTTC. Its protein is CASSLGGRGSYEQYF. The chain uses TRBV7-2 and TRBJ2-7; TRBD2 matches at 9 bases. From germline, CDR1 is SGHTA and CDR2 FQGNSA. Trimming cost V 1 base and J 0 bases; bases outside gene matches: 1. The CDR3 is made up of 15 amino acids.

The J gene is TRBJ2-3, the V gene TRBV5-1; the match to TRBD2 covers 11 bases. After removal of 0 bases from V and 4 bases from J, the junction contained 7 bases not matched to a gene. Germline V gene lookup returns CDR1 SGHRS and CDR2 YFSETQ. CDR3 length equals 17 residues. The DNA for the CDR3 is TGCGCCAGCAGCTTGGCGGTAGCGGGAGGGCCCTCAGATACGCAGTATTTT. Translation: CASSLAVAGGPSDTQYF.

V gene TRBV20-1 combines with J gene TRBJ2-4, with 12 bases identical to TRBD2. The CDR3 extends over 16 amino acids. After removal of 3 bases from V and 3 bases from J, the junction contained 6 bases not matched to a gene. Germline V gene lookup returns CDR1 DFQATT and CDR2 SNEGSKA (reference sequence). In nucleotides, the CDR3 is TGCAGTGCTAGTGGACTAGCGGGATCGGTCAAAAACATTCAGTACTTC. Translation: CSASGLAGSVKNIQYF.

The gene calls are TRBV27 and TRBJ1-5; D not certain. Germline assignment: CDR1 MNHEY and CDR2 SMNVEV (reference sequence). V shed 4 bases and J shed 11 bases, with 18 bases lying between them. The CDR3 consists of 14 residues. The CDR3 region is CASSSGSPSGTQHF. In DNA, the CDR3 is TGTGCCAGCAGTTCCGGGTCACCCAGCGGGACCCAGCATTTT.

The V call is TRBV9, the J call TRBJ2-7; 8 positions agree with TRBD2. The CDR3 is made up of 18 amino acids. The V segment lost 4 bases and the J segment 7 bases; nucleotides outside the gene matches: 22. CDR1 is SGDLS and CDR2 is YYNGEE in the germline V gene. This CDR3 is CASSPSTTGGLAGREQYF. The CDR3 DNA sequence: TGTGCCAGCAGCCCTAGCACAACGGGTGGACTAGCCGGTCGGGAGCAGTACTTC.

This clone showed up just a few times. V gene TRBV2 combines with J gene TRBJ1-3, with TRBD1 matching over 8 bases. This CDR3 has 15 amino acids. Germline-derived CDR1 and CDR2 are SNHLY and FYNNEI. Trimming took 6 bases from V and 0 from J; bases not matched to a gene: 4. CDR3 sequence reads: CASRRQGSSGNTIYF. In DNA, the CDR3 is TGTGCCAGCAGACGACAGGGGAGCTCTGGAAACACCATATATTTT.

The chain joins TRBV3-1 (or the pseudogene TRBV3-2) to TRBJ1-3, with a tentative D call TRBD1 (5 bases). This CDR3 comprises 14 residues. Per germline, CDR1 LGHDT and CDR2 YNNKEL (reference sequence). V shed 2 bases and J shed 10 bases, with 15 bases lying between them. The CDR3, as DNA: TGTGCCAGCAGCCAAATGGGGCCCGCGGAGACCATATATTTT. Translation: CASSQMGPAETIYF.

This clone has only a few counts. The chain couples TRBV19 to TRBJ2-7, with D tentatively TRBD2 (6 bases). The CDR3 spans 15 residues. The V gene's germline CDR1 is LNHDA and CDR2 SQIVND (reference sequence). V lost 5 bases, J lost 2 bases, and 16 bases lay in between. The CDR3 protein is CASSPGLSYTYEQYF. CDR3 bases: TGTGCCAGTAGTCCCGGACTATCTTACACCTACGAGCAGTACTTC.

This sequence joins TRBV7-8 and TRBJ2-1; TRBD2 matches at 9 bases. This CDR3 has 17 residues. CDR1 and CDR2 (germline): SGHVS, FQNEAQ. V lost 5 bases, J lost 0 bases, and 8 bases stayed unmatched. The CDR3 region is CASSQRREGSSYNEQFF. The CDR3, as DNA: TGTGCCAGCAGCCAACGGCGGGAGGGGTCCTCCTACAATGAGCAGTTCTTC. The variable domain in full, completed from reference TRBV7-8 and TRBJ2-1, reads GAGVSQSPRYKVAKRGQDVALRCDPISGHVSLFWYQQALGQGPEFLTYFQNEAQLDKSGLPSDRFFAERPEGSVSTLKIQRTQQEDSAVYLCASSQRREGSSYNEQFFGPGTRLTVL.

The chain links TRBV2 to TRBJ2-1; no clear D. This CDR3 contains 17 residues. V shed 4 bases and J shed 0 bases, with 16 bases lying between them. Germline CDR1 SNHLY, CDR2 FYNNEI. The CDR3: CASSVLGPASSYNEQFF. For the CDR3, the DNA is TGTGCCAGCAGTGTTCTGGGCCCCGCGAGCTCCTACAATGAGCAGTTCTTC.

The J gene is TRBJ1-6, the V gene TRBV30, with D possibly TRBD1 on 5 matching bases. The CDR3 extends over 15 amino acids. Germline V gene sequence: CDR1 GTSNPN, CDR2 SVGIG (reference sequence). Deletions cut 1 base from V and 6 bases from J, with 13 bases between. The CDR3 protein is CAWSGSAGGNSPLHF. As DNA, the CDR3 is TGTGCCTGGAGTGGATCTGCGGGGGGTAATTCACCCCTCCACTTT.